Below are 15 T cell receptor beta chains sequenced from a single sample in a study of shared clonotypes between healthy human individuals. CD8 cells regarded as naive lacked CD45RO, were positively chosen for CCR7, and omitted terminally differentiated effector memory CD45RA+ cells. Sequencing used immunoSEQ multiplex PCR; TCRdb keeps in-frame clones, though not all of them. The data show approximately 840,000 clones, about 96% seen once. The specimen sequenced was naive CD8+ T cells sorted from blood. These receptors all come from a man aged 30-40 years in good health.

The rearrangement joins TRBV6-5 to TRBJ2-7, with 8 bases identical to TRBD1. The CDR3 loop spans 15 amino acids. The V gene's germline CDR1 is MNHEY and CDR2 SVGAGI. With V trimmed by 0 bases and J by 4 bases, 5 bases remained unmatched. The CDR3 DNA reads TGTGCCAGCAGTTACTCCCCAGGGGGCACGTACGAGCAGTACTTC. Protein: CASSYSPGGTYEQYF.

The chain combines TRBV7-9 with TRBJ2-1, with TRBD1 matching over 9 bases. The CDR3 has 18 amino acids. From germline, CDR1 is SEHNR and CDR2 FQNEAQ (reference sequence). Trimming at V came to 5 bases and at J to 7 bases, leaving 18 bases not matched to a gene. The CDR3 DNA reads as TGTGCCAGCAGCCCTACCCAGGACAGGGGAGGGGGGGTTAATGAGCAGTTCTTC. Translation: CASSPTQDRGGGVNEQFF.

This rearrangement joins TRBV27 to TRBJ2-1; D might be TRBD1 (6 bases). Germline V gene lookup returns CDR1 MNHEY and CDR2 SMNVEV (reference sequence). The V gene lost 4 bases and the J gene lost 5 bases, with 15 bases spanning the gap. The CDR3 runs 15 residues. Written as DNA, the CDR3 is TGTGCCAGCAGTTCAGTCAGGGGCGCTAACAATGAGCAGTTCTTC. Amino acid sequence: CASSSVRGANNEQFF.

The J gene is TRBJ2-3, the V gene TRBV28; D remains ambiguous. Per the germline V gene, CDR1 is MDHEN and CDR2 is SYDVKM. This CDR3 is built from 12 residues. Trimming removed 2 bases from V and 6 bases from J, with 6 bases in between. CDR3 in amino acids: CASSLRRDTQYF. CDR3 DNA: TGTGCCAGCAGTTTAAGGCGGGATACGCAGTATTTT. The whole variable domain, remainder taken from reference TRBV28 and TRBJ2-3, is DVKVTQSSRYLVKRTGEKVFLECVQDMDHENMFWYRQDPGLGLRLIYFSYDVKMKEKGDIPEGYSVSREKKERFSLILESASTNQTSMYLCASSLRRDTQYFGPGTRLTVL.

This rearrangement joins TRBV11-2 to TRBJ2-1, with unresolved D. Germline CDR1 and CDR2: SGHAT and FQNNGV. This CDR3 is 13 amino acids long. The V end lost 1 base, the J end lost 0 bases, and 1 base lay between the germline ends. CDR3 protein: CASSLGSYNEQFF. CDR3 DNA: TGTGCCAGCAGCTTAGGCTCCTACAATGAGCAGTTCTTC.

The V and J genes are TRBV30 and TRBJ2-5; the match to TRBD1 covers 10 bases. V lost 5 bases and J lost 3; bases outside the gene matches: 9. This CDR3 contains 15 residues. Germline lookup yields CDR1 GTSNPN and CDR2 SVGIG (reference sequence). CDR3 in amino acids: CAWDDRGLVEETQYF. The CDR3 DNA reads TGTGCCTGGGACGACAGGGGGCTGGTTGAAGAGACCCAGTACTTC.

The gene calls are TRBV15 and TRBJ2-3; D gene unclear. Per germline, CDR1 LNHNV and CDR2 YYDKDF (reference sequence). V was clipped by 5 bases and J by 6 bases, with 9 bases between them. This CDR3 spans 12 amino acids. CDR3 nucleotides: TGTGCCACCAGCCCAGTACCGGATACGCAGTATTTT. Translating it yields CATSPVPDTQYF.

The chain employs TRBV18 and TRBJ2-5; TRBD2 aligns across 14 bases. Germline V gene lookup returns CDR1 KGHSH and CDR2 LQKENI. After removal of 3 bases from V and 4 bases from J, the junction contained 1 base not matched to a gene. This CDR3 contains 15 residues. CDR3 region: CASSPGTSGGETQYF. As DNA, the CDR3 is TGTGCCAGCTCACCCGGGACTAGCGGGGGAGAGACCCAGTACTTC.

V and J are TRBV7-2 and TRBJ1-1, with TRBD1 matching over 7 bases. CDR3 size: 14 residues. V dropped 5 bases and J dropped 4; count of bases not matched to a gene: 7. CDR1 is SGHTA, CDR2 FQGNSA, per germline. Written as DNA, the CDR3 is TGTGCCAGCAGCGCCTCAGGGGGGGCCACTGAAGCTTTCTTT. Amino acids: CASSASGGATEAFF.

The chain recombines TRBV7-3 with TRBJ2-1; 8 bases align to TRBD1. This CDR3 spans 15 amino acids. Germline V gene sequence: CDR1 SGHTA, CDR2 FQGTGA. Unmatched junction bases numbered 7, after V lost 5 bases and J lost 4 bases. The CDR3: CASSPAGGPYNEQFF. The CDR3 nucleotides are TGTGCCAGCAGCCCAGCAGGGGGCCCTTACAATGAGCAGTTCTTC.

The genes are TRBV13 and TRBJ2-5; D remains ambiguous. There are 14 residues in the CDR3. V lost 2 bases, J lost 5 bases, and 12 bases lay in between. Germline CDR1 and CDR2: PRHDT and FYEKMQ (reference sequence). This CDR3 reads CASSLSLGAETQYF. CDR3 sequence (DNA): TGTGCCAGCAGCTTATCTCTGGGTGCGGAGACCCAGTACTTC.

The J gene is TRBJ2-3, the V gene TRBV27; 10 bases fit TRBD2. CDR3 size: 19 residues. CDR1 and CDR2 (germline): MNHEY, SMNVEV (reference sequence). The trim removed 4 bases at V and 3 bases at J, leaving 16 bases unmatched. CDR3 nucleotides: TGTGCCAGCAGTTCCGACCCTAGCGGGAGTCTTGATGGGACAGATACGCAGTATTTT. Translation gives CASSSDPSGSLDGTDTQYF.

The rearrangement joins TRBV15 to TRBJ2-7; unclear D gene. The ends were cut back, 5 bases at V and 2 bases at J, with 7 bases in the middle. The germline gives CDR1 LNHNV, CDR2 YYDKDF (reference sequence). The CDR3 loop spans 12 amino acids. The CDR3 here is CATSETAYEQYF. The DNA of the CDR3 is TGTGCCACCAGCGAGACCGCCTACGAGCAGTACTTC.

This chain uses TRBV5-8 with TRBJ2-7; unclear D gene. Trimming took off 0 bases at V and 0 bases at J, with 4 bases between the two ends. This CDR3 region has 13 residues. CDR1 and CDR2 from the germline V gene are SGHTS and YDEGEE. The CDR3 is CASSLAYSYEQYF. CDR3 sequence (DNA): TGTGCCAGCAGCTTGGCCTACTCCTACGAGCAGTACTTC.

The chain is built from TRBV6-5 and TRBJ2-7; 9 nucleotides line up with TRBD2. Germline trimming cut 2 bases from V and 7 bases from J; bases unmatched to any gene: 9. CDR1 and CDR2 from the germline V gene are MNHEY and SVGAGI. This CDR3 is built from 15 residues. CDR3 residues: CASSYGSGSLEEQYF. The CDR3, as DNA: TGTGCCAGCAGTTACGGTAGCGGGAGTCTGGAGGAGCAGTACTTC.